This T cell receptor (beta chain) is from a study of blood T cell repertoires in COVID-19. Study background: From the United States, Italy and Spain came samples of acute and convalescent COVID-19. T cells, B-cell-depleted T cells, or PBMCs supplied cDNA or gDNA.

Original processing methods: Amplification of reference gene primers was used by the study to estimate nucleated cell counts. Method: immunoSEQ multiplex PCR; TCRdb's copy keeps in-frame clones and lacks some. The D gene and trimming were derived from the DNA, and the V and J assignments and clone size from that table. The sample carries 77,000 or so clones, 85% recorded once. The germline V gene has CDR1 MNHEY and CDR2 SVGAGI. The CDR3 loop spans 15 amino acids. The J segment lost 3 bases and the V segment lost 0 bases, leaving 5 bases of the junction unmatched. The sample was peripheral blood. The source is an older man with acute or convalescent COVID-19. The chain employs TRBV6-5 and TRBJ2-7, with 7 bases that match TRBD1. The CDR3 here is CASSYSAGGHYEQYF. In DNA, the CDR3 is TGTGCCAGCAGTTACTCGGCAGGGGGTCACTACGAGCAGTACTTC.